One sample yielded the 15 T cell receptor beta chains listed below, sequenced in a study of CD8 T cells in ankylosing spondylitis. Regarding the study as a whole: Ankylosing spondylitis blood seemed to carry a telltale TCR beta motif made of several highly homologous variants.

No antigen is known for these receptors. A single record per CDR3 protein comes from TCRdb applying MiXCR to the 5' RACE reads. The profile covers approximately 540,000 distinct CDR3 sequences, with about 12% appearing a single time and 6.5% to 7% taken by the ten largest. Material for sequencing was blood, either unsorted or a sorted T cell fraction (not recorded which). Receptors originate from a male donor with ankylosing spondylitis.

This clonotype was counted a few times. This chain links TRBV6-1 with TRBJ2-3, with TRBD2 matching 12 bases. From germline, CDR1 is MNHNS and CDR2 SASEGT. CDR3 length: 16 residues. V lost 3 bases, J lost 4 bases, and 5 bases stayed unmatched. The CDR3 DNA follows: TGTGCCAGCAGTGAGACTAGCGGGAGAAAAGCAGATACGCAGTATTTT. As protein: CASSETSGRKADTQYF.

This chain uses TRBV14 with TRBJ2-1, with D possibly TRBD1 on 6 matching bases. Per the germline V gene, CDR1 is SGHDN and CDR2 is FVKESK. Trimming cost V 6 bases and J 6 bases, with 21 bases left between them. The CDR3 runs 16 residues. As DNA, the CDR3 is TGTGCCAGCAGTCCCCCCGACAGGCTATCAATCAATGAGCAGTTCTTC. This codes for CASSPPDRLSINEQFF.

This clonotype occurred a few times. J is TRBJ2-7 and V is TRBV7-9, with TRBD1 matching over 9 bases. The CDR3 covers 16 residues. The germline gives CDR1 SEHNR, CDR2 FQNEAQ (reference sequence). The trim removed 3 bases at V and 1 base at J, leaving 7 bases unmatched. The CDR3 sequence is CASSLYGTGLSYEQYV. DNA for the CDR3: TGTGCCAGCAGCTTGTACGGGACAGGGTTGTCCTACGAGCAGTACGTC.

This clonotype was seen at least ten times. V is TRBV6-6 and J is TRBJ2-5, with D hard to call. The CDR3 loop spans 13 amino acids. V shed 6 bases and J shed 4 bases, with 12 bases lying between them. CDR1 and CDR2 from the germline V gene are MNHNY and SVGAGI (reference sequence). DNA of the CDR3: TGTGCCAGCAGCCGCACTCTGCTAGAGACCCAGTACTTC. Encoded protein: CASSRTLLETQYF.

This clonotype was seen a few times. This chain connects TRBV24-1 to TRBJ2-1; 16 nucleotides align to TRBD2. The junction had 10 bases not matched to a gene; V was cut back by 3 bases and J by 3 bases. Germline values: CDR1 KGHDR, CDR2 SFDVKD. CDR3 length: 20 residues. CDR3 sequence reads: CATSDPGTSGRATRYNEQFF. DNA for the CDR3: TGTGCCACCAGTGATCCCGGGACTAGCGGGAGGGCCACCCGCTACAATGAGCAGTTCTTC.

V is TRBV7-9 and J is TRBJ2-3, with D uncertain. In germline, CDR1 is SEHNR, CDR2 FQNEAQ (reference sequence). This CDR3 is 14 amino acids long. Trimming shortened V by 1 base and J by 1 base, and 6 bases separated the two germline ends. The CDR3 loop reads CASSLEHGTDTQYF. The DNA of the CDR3 is TGTGCCAGCAGCTTAGAACACGGCACAGATACGCAGTATTTT.

This rearrangement joins TRBV6-6 to TRBJ1-1, with 8 bases aligning to TRBD1. Germline trimming cut 10 bases from V and 1 base from J; bases unmatched to any gene: 5. This CDR3 comprises 13 residues. CDR1 MNHNY and CDR2 SVGAGI come from the germline V gene (reference sequence). Written as DNA, the CDR3 is TGTGCCACTAGACAGGGGAAGAACACTGAAGCTTTCTTT. Residues: CATRQGKNTEAFF.

This clonotype was observed a handful of times. The CDR3 coding sequence is TGTGCCATCCCGGGGGTTACTTCACCCCTCCACTTT. It encodes CAIPGVTSPLHF. The chain uses TRBV7-9 and TRBJ1-6; weak D call: TRBD1 (5 bases). The CDR3 is 12 amino acids. Trimming took off 10 bases at V and 9 bases at J, with 13 bases between the two ends. Germline V gene sequence: CDR1 SEHNR, CDR2 FQNEAQ (reference sequence). Full variable domain (missing parts from reference TRBV7-9 and TRBJ1-6): DTGVSQNPRHKITKRGQNVTFRCDPISEHNRLYWYRQTLGQGPEFLTYFQNEAQLEKSRLLSDRFSAERPKGSFSTLEIQRTEQGDSAMYLCAIPGVTSPLHFGNGTRLTVT.

This clonotype was observed many times. The chain links TRBV12-3 or TRBV12-4 to TRBJ2-3; 7 nucleotides agree with TRBD1. V trimming: 6 bases; J trimming: 0 bases; junction bases outside the gene matches: 3. This CDR3 contains 14 residues. The CDR3 nucleotides are TGTGCCAGCAGGGGACAGACTAGCACAGATACGCAGTATTTT. This codes for CASRGQTSTDTQYF.

This clonotype was seen only a few times. The chain combines TRBV6-6 with TRBJ2-1, with TRBD1 as a possible D gene (6 bases). The germline V gene has CDR1 MNHNY and CDR2 SVGAGI (reference sequence). Trimming cost V 7 bases and J 5 bases, with 9 bases left between them. This CDR3 has 12 residues. The CDR3 sequence: CASKQGDNEQFF. Here the CDR3 DNA reads TGTGCCAGCAAACAGGGTGACAATGAGCAGTTCTTC.

V usage is TRBV3-1 and J usage is TRBJ2-7; D ambiguous. Looked up from germline, CDR1 is LGHDT and CDR2 is YNNKEL (reference sequence). This CDR3 comprises 15 residues. V lost 0 bases to trimming and J lost 2 bases, with 11 bases between them. This CDR3 reads CASSQDSGSPYEQYF. In DNA, the CDR3 is TGTGCCAGCAGCCAAGATTCCGGGTCCCCCTACGAGCAGTACTTC.

V is TRBV3-1 and J is TRBJ2-4, with unresolved D. Trimming cost V 0 bases and J 0 bases, with 3 bases left between them. The CDR3 runs to 14 residues. Germline CDR1 LGHDT, CDR2 YNNKEL (reference sequence). The CDR3 sequence is CASSQDVAKNIQYF. Here the CDR3 DNA reads TGTGCCAGCAGCCAAGATGTAGCCAAAAACATTCAGTACTTC.

This chain connects TRBV19 to TRBJ1-3, with TRBD1 as a possible D gene (5 bases). The germline gives CDR1 LNHDA, CDR2 SQIVND (reference sequence). Trimming took 8 bases from V and 4 from J, leaving 15 bases between them. CDR3 length: 14 residues. The CDR3 here is CASSQTASGNTIYF. DNA of the CDR3: TGTGCCAGTTCCCAGACAGCGTCAGGAAACACCATATATTTT. Together with reference TRBV19 and TRBJ1-3, the CDR3 gives the full variable domain: DGGITQSPKYLFRKEGQNVTLSCEQNLNHDAMYWYRQDPGQGLRLIYYSQIVNDFQKGDIAEGYSVSREKKESFPLTVTSAQKNPTAFYLCASSQTASGNTIYFGEGSWLTVV.

The chain carries TRBV20-1 and TRBJ2-2; D might be TRBD2 (6 bases). Trimming pared 6 bases from V and 0 bases from J, leaving 17 bases between. This CDR3 region has 16 residues. From germline, CDR1 is DFQATT and CDR2 SNEGSKA (reference sequence). The CDR3 region is CSANAGGNANTGELFF. The CDR3 nucleotides read TGCAGTGCCAACGCGGGCGGGAACGCGAACACCGGGGAGCTGTTTTTT.

The sample holds many counts of this clonotype. The V call is TRBV7-9, the J call TRBJ1-5; maybe TRBD1 (5 bases). Trimming removed 4 bases at V and 6 bases at J, with 7 bases between. From germline, CDR1 is SEHNR and CDR2 FQNEAQ (reference sequence). The CDR3 covers 12 residues. The CDR3 DNA sequence: TGTGCCAGCAGCTCCGGGGGTCAGCCCCAGCATTTT. Encoded protein: CASSSGGQPQHF.